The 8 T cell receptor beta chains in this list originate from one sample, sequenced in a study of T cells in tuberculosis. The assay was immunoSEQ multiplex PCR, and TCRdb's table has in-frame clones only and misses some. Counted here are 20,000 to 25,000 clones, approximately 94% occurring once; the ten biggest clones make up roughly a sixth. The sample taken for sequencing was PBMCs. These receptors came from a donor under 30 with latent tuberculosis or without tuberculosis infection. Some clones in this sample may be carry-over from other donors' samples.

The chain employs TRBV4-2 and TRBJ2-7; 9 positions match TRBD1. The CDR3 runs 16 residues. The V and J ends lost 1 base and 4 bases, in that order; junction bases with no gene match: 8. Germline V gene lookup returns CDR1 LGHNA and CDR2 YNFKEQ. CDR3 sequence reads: CASSQAQTQGAYEQYF. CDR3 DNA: TGTGCCAGCAGCCAAGCCCAAACACAGGGGGCATACGAGCAGTACTTC.

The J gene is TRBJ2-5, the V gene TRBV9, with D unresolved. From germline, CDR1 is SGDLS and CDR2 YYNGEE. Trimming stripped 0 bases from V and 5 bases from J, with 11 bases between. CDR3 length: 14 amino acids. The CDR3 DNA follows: TGTGCCAGCAGCGTAGCATCCTCCCGGGAGACCCAGTACTTC. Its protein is CASSVASSRETQYF.

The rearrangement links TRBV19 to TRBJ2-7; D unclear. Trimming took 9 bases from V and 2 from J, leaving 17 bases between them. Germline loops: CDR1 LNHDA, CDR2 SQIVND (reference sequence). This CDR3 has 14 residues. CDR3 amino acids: CASKIQIAAYEQYF. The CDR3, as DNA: TGTGCCAGCAAAATCCAAATTGCAGCCTACGAGCAGTACTTC.

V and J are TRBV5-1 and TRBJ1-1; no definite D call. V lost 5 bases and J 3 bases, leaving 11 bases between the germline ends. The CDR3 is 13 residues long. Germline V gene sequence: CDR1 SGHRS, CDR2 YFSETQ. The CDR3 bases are TGCGCCAGCAGGGTAAAGCTGGACACTGAAGCTTTCTTT. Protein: CASRVKLDTEAFF.

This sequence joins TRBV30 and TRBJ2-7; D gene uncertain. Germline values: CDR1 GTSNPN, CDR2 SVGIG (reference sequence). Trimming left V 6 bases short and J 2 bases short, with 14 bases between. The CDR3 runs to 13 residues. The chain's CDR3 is CACTDGYTYEQYF. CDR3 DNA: TGTGCCTGCACAGACGGATACACCTACGAGCAGTACTTC.

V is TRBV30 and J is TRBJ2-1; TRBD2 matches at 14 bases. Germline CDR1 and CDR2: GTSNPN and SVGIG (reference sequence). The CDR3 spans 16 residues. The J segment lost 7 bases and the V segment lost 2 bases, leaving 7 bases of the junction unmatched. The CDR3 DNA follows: TGTGCCTGGAGTACGGGGACTAGCGGGAGCTTGAATGAGCAGTTCTTC. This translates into CAWSTGTSGSLNEQFF.

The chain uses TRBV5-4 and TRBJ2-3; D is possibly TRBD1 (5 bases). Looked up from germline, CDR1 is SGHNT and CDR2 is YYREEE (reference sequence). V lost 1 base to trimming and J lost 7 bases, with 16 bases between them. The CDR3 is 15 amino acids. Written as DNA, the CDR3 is TGTGCCAGCAGCTTGCGACAGAGCACAACGCATACGCAGTATTTT. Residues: CASSLRQSTTHTQYF.

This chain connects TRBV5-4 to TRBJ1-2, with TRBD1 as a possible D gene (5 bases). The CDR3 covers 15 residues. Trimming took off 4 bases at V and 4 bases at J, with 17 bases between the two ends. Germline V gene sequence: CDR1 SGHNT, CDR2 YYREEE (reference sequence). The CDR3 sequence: CASSGSPGQGYGYTF. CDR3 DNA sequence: TGTGCCAGCAGCGGGTCCCCTGGGCAGGGCTATGGCTACACCTTC.